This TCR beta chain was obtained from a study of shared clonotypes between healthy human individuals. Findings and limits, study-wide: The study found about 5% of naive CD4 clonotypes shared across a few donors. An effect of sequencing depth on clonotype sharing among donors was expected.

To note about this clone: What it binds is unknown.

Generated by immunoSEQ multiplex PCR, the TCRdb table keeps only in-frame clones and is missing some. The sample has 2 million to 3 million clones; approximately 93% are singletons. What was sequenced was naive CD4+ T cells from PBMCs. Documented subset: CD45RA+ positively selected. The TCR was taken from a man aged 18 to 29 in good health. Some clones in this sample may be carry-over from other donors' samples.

CDR3 protein: CASSPWSGGSYEQYF. The DNA for the CDR3 is TGTGCCAGCAGTCCCTGGAGCGGCGGGTCCTACGAGCAGTACTTC. This chain connects TRBV28 to TRBJ2-7; tentative D call: TRBD2 (5 bases). The V gene lost 5 bases and the J gene lost 1 base, with 15 bases spanning the gap. The CDR3 contains 15 residues. Per the germline V gene, CDR1 is MDHEN and CDR2 is SYDVKM.